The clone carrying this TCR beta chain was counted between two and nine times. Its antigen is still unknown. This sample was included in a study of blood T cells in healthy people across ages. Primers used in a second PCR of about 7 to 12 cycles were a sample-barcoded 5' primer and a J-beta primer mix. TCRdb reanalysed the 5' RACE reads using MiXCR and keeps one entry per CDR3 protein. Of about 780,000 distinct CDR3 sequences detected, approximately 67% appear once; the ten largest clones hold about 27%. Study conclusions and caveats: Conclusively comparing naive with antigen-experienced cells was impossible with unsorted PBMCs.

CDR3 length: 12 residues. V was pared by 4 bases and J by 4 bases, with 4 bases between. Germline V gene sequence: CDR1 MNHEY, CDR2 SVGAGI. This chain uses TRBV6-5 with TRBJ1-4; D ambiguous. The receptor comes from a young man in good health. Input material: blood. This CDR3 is CASSWDNEKLFF. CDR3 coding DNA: TGTGCCAGCAGTTGGGATAATGAAAAACTGTTTTTT.